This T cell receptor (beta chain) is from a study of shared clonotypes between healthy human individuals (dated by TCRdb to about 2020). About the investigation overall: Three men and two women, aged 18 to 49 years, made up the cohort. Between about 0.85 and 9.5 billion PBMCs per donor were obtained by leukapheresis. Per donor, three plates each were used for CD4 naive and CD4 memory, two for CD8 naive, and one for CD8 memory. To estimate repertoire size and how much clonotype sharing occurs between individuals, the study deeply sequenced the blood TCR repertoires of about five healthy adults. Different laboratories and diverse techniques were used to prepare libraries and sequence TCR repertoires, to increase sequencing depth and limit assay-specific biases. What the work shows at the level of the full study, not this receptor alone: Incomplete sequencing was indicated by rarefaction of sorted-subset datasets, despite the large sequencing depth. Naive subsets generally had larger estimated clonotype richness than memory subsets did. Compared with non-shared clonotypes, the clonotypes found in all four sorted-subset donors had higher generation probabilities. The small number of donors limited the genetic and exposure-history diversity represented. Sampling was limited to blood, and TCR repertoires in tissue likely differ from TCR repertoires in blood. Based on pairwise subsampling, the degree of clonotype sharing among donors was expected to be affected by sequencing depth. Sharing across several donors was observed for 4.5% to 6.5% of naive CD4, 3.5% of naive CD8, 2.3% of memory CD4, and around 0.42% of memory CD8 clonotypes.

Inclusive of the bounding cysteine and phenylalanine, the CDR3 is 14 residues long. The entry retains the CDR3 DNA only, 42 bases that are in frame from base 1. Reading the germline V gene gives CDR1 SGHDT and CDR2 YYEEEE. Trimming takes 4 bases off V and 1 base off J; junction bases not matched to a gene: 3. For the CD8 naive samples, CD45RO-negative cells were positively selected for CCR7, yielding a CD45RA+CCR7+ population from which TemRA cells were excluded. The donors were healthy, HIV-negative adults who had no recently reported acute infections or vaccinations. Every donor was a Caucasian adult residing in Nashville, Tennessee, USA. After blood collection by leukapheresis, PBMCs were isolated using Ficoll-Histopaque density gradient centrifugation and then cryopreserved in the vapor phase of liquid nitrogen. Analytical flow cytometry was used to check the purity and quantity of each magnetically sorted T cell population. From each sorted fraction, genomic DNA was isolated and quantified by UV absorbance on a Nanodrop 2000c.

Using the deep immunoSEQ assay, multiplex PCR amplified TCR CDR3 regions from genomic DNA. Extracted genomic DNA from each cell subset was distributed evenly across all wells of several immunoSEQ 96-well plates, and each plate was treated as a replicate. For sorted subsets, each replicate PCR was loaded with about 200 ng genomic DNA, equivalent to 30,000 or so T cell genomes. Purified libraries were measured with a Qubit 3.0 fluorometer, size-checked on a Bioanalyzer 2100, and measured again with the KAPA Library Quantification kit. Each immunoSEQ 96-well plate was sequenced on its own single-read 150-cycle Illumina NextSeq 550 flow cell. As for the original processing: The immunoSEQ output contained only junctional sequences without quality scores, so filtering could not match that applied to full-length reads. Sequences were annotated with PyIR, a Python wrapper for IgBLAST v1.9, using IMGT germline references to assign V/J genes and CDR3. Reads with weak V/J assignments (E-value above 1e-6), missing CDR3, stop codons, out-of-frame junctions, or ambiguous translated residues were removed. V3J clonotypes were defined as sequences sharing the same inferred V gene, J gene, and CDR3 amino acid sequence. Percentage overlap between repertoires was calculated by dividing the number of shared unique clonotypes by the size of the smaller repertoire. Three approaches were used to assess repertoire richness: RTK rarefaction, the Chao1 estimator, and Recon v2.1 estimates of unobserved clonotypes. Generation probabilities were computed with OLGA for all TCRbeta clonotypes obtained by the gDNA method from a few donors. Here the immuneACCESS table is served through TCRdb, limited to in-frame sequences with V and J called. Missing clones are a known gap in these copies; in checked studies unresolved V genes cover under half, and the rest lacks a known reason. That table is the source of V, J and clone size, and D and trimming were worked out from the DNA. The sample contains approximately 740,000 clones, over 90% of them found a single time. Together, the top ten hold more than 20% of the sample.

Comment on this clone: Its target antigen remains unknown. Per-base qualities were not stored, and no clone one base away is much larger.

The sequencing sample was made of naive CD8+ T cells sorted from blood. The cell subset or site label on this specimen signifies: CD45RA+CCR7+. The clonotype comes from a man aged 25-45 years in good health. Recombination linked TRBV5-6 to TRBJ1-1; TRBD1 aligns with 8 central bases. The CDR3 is CASSHTGGNTEAFF. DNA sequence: TGTGCCAGCAGCCATACAGGGGGGAACACTGAAGCTTTCTTT.